The present entry profiles one T cell receptor beta chain with its context. This sample was included in a study of control samples from healthy donors and cancer patients. CDR1 and CDR2 (germline): KGHSH, LQKENI. Trimming took 4 bases from V and 4 from J, leaving 13 bases between them. The CDR3 has 15 residues. Assay used: immunoSEQ multiplex PCR; TCRdb lists only in-frame clones, some missing. This table has tens of thousands of clones, less than 90% appearing once. This chain uses TRBV18 with TRBJ2-2; D gene uncertain. Sample: blood. The source is a man aged 55-75 years in good health. CDR3 residues: CASSLDASITGELFF. CDR3 DNA sequence: TGTGCCAGCTCACTTGACGCTTCGATCACCGGGGAGCTGTTTTTT.